A single sample gave rise to the 21 T cell receptor beta chains below, sequenced in a study of shared clonotypes between healthy human individuals. The table came from immunoSEQ multiplex PCR; TCRdb's copy has only in-frame clones and leaves some out. The sample comprises about 1.4 million clones, around 97% of which are singletons, and over 1% rests with the top ten. Source material: naive CD4+ T cells sorted from blood. Subset here: CD45RA+ positively selected. Every receptor here comes from a man aged 25 to 40 in good health.

The DNA for the CDR3 is TGTGCCAGCTCACCAAAAGGGGCGACTTTTGGAAACACCATATATTTT. This sequence encodes CASSPKGATFGNTIYF. The rearrangement uses TRBV18 and TRBJ1-3; D perhaps matches TRBD1 (5 bases). Per the germline V gene, CDR1 is KGHSH and CDR2 is LQKENI. Trimming cost V 2 bases and J 3 bases, with 14 bases left between them. The CDR3 contains 16 residues.

The V gene is TRBV30, the J gene TRBJ2-1; D uncertain. This CDR3 has 11 amino acids. The ends were cut back, 0 bases at V and 12 bases at J, with 9 bases in the middle. In germline, CDR1 is GTSNPN, CDR2 SVGIG (reference sequence). CDR3 loop: CAWSVLVGQFF. The DNA for the CDR3 is TGTGCCTGGAGTGTACTGGTGGGGCAGTTCTTC. The whole variable domain, remainder taken from reference TRBV30 and TRBJ2-1, is SQTIHQWPATLVQPVGSPLSLECTVEGTSNPNLYWYRQAAGRGLQLLFYSVGIGQISSEVPQNLSASRPQDRQFILSSKKLLLSDSGFYLCAWSVLVGQFFGPGTRLTVL.

This clone was picked up a small number of times. The sample carries other DNA sequences with the same CDR3. V and J are TRBV28 and TRBJ1-5; 8 nucleotides agree with TRBD1. Germline V gene lookup returns CDR1 MDHEN and CDR2 SYDVKM. The V and J ends lost 5 bases and 2 bases, in that order; junction bases with no gene match: 5. This CDR3 comprises 15 residues. This CDR3 reads CASSPGQGRNQPQHF. CDR3 in DNA: TGTGCCAGCAGTCCCGGACAGGGACGCAATCAGCCCCAGCATTTT.

In regard to this clone: Additional DNA sequences in this sample encode the identical CDR3. V is TRBV7-9 and J is TRBJ2-7; 11 nucleotides line up with TRBD2. The V gene end was trimmed by 6 bases and the J gene end by 1 base; junction bases not matched to a gene: 2. Germline values: CDR1 SEHNR, CDR2 FQNEAQ (reference sequence). CDR3 size: 14 residues. This CDR3 reads CASSRTSGSYEQYF. The CDR3 DNA follows: TGTGCCAGCAGTCGGACTAGCGGGTCCTACGAGCAGTACTTC.

The V call is TRBV30, the J call TRBJ2-7, with a weak D call TRBD1 (5 bases). The CDR3 contains 12 residues. CDR1 and CDR2 from the germline V gene are GTSNPN and SVGIG (reference sequence). V lost 5 bases, J lost 2 bases, and 10 bases lay in between. CDR3 in amino acids: CAWAKGPYEQYF. CDR3 bases: TGTGCCTGGGCCAAGGGGCCCTACGAGCAGTACTTC.

The J gene is TRBJ2-2, the V gene TRBV5-1; TRBD1 matches at 8 bases. The CDR3 covers 15 residues. Germline V gene sequence: CDR1 SGHRS, CDR2 YFSETQ. J gave up 3 bases and V 2 bases, and 3 bases lay outside the gene matches. This CDR3 is CASSFKTGDTGELFF. The CDR3 bases are TGCGCCAGCAGCTTCAAGACAGGGGACACCGGGGAGCTGTTTTTT.

This chain connects TRBV28 to TRBJ1-5; D gene unclear. The CDR3 consists of 16 residues. Germline V gives CDR1 MDHEN, CDR2 SYDVKM. The V gene lost 5 bases and the J gene lost 3 bases, with 17 bases spanning the gap. In nucleotides, the CDR3 is TGTGCCAGCAGTCCTAGGGCGTTTGGAATCAATCAGCCCCAGCATTTT. Translation gives CASSPRAFGINQPQHF.

The J gene is TRBJ2-1, the V gene TRBV27; D not resolved. CDR1 and CDR2 from the germline V gene are MNHEY and SMNVEV (reference sequence). The CDR3 covers 15 residues. V shed 3 bases and J shed 5 bases, with 14 bases lying between them. The CDR3 loop reads CASSFGPSVHNEQFF. The CDR3 region has the DNA TGTGCCAGCAGTTTCGGTCCCTCCGTACACAATGAGCAGTTCTTC.

The CDR3 coding sequence is TGTGCCAGCAGCCTTGGACAGGGGCTGGATGAGCAGTTCTTC. As protein: CASSLGQGLDEQFF. This chain links TRBV7-8 with TRBJ2-1; 9 nucleotides agree with TRBD1. CDR1 and CDR2 (germline): SGHVS, FQNEAQ. The CDR3 is 14 residues long. The junction had 7 bases not matched to a gene; V was cut back by 5 bases and J by 8 bases.

This chain joins TRBV28 and TRBJ2-7; D call uncertain. The CDR3 is made up of 15 amino acids. Trimming took 2 bases from V and 0 from J, leaving 11 bases between them. CDR1 MDHEN and CDR2 SYDVKM come from the germline V gene. The CDR3 DNA follows: TGTGCCAGCAGTTTAACCCCACTAAGCTCCTACGAGCAGTACTTC. Translating it yields CASSLTPLSSYEQYF.

This clone was observed a single time. The chain uses TRBV7-2 and TRBJ1-5; D is ambiguous. Deletions cut 6 bases from V and 2 bases from J, with 11 bases between. Germline V gene sequence: CDR1 SGHTA, CDR2 FQGNSA. The CDR3 spans 14 residues. The CDR3 nucleotides are TGTGCCAGCAGAGATCCAGGTGGCAATCAGCCCCAGCATTTT. Protein sequence: CASRDPGGNQPQHF.

The rearrangement links TRBV5-1 to TRBJ1-1; the D gene is possibly TRBD1 (6 bases). This CDR3 has 14 residues. V was trimmed by 4 bases and J by 3 bases, leaving 13 bases between them. Per germline, CDR1 SGHRS and CDR2 YFSETQ. In DNA, the CDR3 is TGCGCCAGCAGCCCGCCCCAGGGGCACACTGAAGCTTTCTTT. Its translation is CASSPPQGHTEAFF. The whole variable domain, remainder taken from reference TRBV5-1 and TRBJ1-1, is KAGVTQTPRYLIKTRGQQVTLSCSPISGHRSVSWYQQTPGQGLQFLFEYFSETQRNKGNFPGRFSGRQFSNSRSEMNVSTLELGDSALYLCASSPPQGHTEAFFGQGTRLTVV.

The chain links TRBV9 to TRBJ1-1; perhaps TRBD1 as D (6 bases). Germline V lookup: CDR1 SGDLS, CDR2 YYNGEE. Between the trimmed V and J ends, which lost 7 bases and 1 base, there was a span of 14 bases. This CDR3 contains 14 residues. The CDR3 sequence is CASSQGVGNTEAFF. The CDR3 region has the DNA TGTGCCAGCTCACAGGGCGTGGGGAACACTGAAGCTTTCTTT. The full variable domain, rest sourced from reference TRBV9 and TRBJ1-1, is DSGVTQTPKHLITATGQRVTLRCSPRSGDLSVYWYQQSLDQGLQFLIQYYNGEERAKGNILERFSAQQFPDLHSELNLSSLELGDSALYFCASSQGVGNTEAFFGQGTRLTVV.

J is TRBJ2-2 and V is TRBV9; D ambiguous. This CDR3 is 14 amino acids long. Germline-derived CDR1 and CDR2 are SGDLS and YYNGEE. V lost 6 bases, J lost 6 bases, and 15 bases lay in between. CDR3: CASTSKALPGELFF. The CDR3 DNA sequence: TGTGCCAGCACCTCAAAGGCGCTCCCCGGGGAGCTGTTTTTT.

This sequence joins TRBV10-1 and TRBJ2-7; perhaps D is TRBD1 or TRBD2 (5 bases each). The CDR3 loop spans 14 amino acids. CDR1 is WNHNN, CDR2 SYGVQD, per germline (reference sequence). The germline V and J ends were trimmed by 3 bases and 7 bases, with 16 bases remaining between them. The CDR3 DNA follows: TGCGCCAGCAGTGACTTGGGGACGCCTCTGGAGCAGTACTTC. Translating it yields CASSDLGTPLEQYF.

The chain uses TRBV18 and TRBJ2-1, with 9 bases fitting TRBD1. CDR1 and CDR2 (germline): KGHSH, LQKENI. This CDR3 is built from 15 residues. V shed 3 bases, J shed 7 bases, and the junction held 7 bases outside the gene matches. Here the CDR3 DNA reads TGTGCCAGCTCACCCCCGGGACAGGGTATTAATGAGCAGTTCTTC. This encodes CASSPPGQGINEQFF.

V gene TRBV28 combines with J gene TRBJ2-7; D possibly corresponds to TRBD2 (5 bases). V gave up 1 base and J gave up 3 bases, with 13 bases separating them. CDR1 is MDHEN, CDR2 SYDVKM, per germline. This CDR3 contains 15 residues. CDR3 sequence reads: CASSLSPKLDYEQYF. The CDR3 region has the DNA TGTGCCAGCAGTTTATCCCCAAAACTAGACTACGAGCAGTACTTC.

The chain joins TRBV5-5 to TRBJ2-7, with D tentatively TRBD1 (5 bases). The germline CDR1 and CDR2 sequences are SGHKS and YYEKEE (reference sequence). CDR3 size: 15 residues. The V end was cut by 6 bases, the J end by 2 bases, with 18 bases between. The CDR3 DNA is TGTGCCAGCAACAACCCCGGCAGGGCCACCTACGAGCAGTACTTC. It yields the protein CASNNPGRATYEQYF.

CDR3 sequence (DNA): TGTGCCAGCAGTTACCGCCGGGGTCAGCCCCAGCATTTT. It encodes CASSYRRGQPQHF. V and J are TRBV6-5 and TRBJ1-5, with unresolved D. The CDR3 loop spans 13 amino acids. Germline values: CDR1 MNHEY, CDR2 SVGAGI. V gave up 2 bases and J gave up 6 bases, with 8 bases separating them.

The chain joins TRBV6-1 to TRBJ2-6; D remains unclear. The CDR3 sequence is 15 residues long. In germline, CDR1 is MNHNS, CDR2 SASEGT. The V gene lost 2 bases and the J gene lost 3 bases, with 8 bases spanning the gap. The CDR3 bases are TGTGCCAGCAGTGAAATTGGGGTTGGGGCCAACGTCCTGACTTTC. Translation gives CASSEIGVGANVLTF.

Turning to this clone: The same CDR3 also results from other DNA sequences found in this sample. The genes are TRBV7-9 and TRBJ2-7; D is uncertain. The CDR3 runs to 11 residues. Trimming stripped 5 bases from V and 2 bases from J, with 4 bases between. Germline CDR1 SEHNR, CDR2 FQNEAQ (reference sequence). The CDR3 DNA is TGTGCCAGCAGCCGAACCTACGAGCAGTACTTC. Translation gives CASSRTYEQYF.